Presented here are 17 T cell receptor beta chains from one specimen sequenced in a study of technical replicates of blood from a handful of donors. Profiled with immunoSEQ multiplex PCR; TCRdb holds only in-frame clones, not every one. This sample carries fewer than 70,000 clones, roughly 90% of them seen once, and the ten largest clones take about 5%. The sequencing input was PBMCs. Receptors were obtained from a human donor in good health. Some clones in this sample may be carry-over from other donors' samples.

The chain carries TRBV7-2 and TRBJ2-7, with D hard to call. CDR1 SGHTA and CDR2 FQGNSA come from the germline V gene. V was trimmed by 0 bases and J by 4 bases, leaving 10 bases between them. CDR3 size: 14 residues. CDR3 coding DNA: TGTGCCAGCAGCTTAGCGGCGGTACGTTACGAGCAGTACTTC. Translation: CASSLAAVRYEQYF.

This chain joins TRBV2 and TRBJ2-3; D unresolved. Per the germline V gene, CDR1 is SNHLY and CDR2 is FYNNEI. The CDR3 runs 11 residues. The V gene lost 3 bases and the J gene lost 8 bases, with 6 bases spanning the gap. In nucleotides, the CDR3 is TGTGCCAGCAGTGACGCCGGTACGCAGTATTTT. Its translation: CASSDAGTQYF. The full variable domain, in which reference TRBV2 and TRBJ2-3 provide the parts outside the CDR3, is EPEVTQTPSHQVTQMGQEVILRCVPISNHLYFYWYRQILGQKVEFLVSFYNNEISEKSEIFDDQFSVERPDGSNFTLKIRSTKLEDSAMYFCASSDAGTQYFGPGTRLTVL.

V is TRBV7-2 and J is TRBJ1-2, with unresolved D. The V end lost 4 bases, the J end lost 4 bases, and 7 bases lay between the germline ends. Germline loops: CDR1 SGHTA, CDR2 FQGNSA. The CDR3 runs 12 residues. CDR3 residues: CASSYSTYGYTF. CDR3 in DNA: TGTGCCAGCAGCTACAGTACCTATGGCTACACCTTC.

This CDR3 is CASSVKKTGGATGELFF. The CDR3 DNA is TGCGCCAGCAGCGTAAAGAAGACAGGGGGCGCGACCGGGGAGCTGTTTTTT. The chain has TRBV5-1 and TRBJ2-2, with 10 bases identical to TRBD1. The germline CDR1 and CDR2 sequences are SGHRS and YFSETQ. Trimming removed 4 bases from V and 5 bases from J; junction bases left unmatched: 11. The CDR3 is 17 amino acids. The variable domain in full, completed from reference TRBV5-1 and TRBJ2-2, reads KAGVTQTPRYLIKTRGQQVTLSCSPISGHRSVSWYQQTPGQGLQFLFEYFSETQRNKGNFPGRFSGRQFSNSRSEMNVSTLELGDSALYLCASSVKKTGGATGELFFGEGSRLTVL.

This clone showed up just once. The chain joins TRBV11-3 to TRBJ2-1; TRBD2 matches 13 bases. This CDR3 is 15 amino acids long. V trimming: 5 bases; J trimming: 10 bases; junction bases outside the gene matches: 8. Germline V gene sequence: CDR1 SGHNT, CDR2 YENEEA. The chain's CDR3 is CASSPVGTSGEEQFF. CDR3 nucleotide sequence: TGTGCCAGCAGCCCAGTTGGGACTAGCGGGGAGGAGCAGTTCTTC.

The chain couples TRBV10-3 to TRBJ2-3; 10 nucleotides match TRBD2. The V gene's germline CDR1 is ENHRY and CDR2 SYGVKD. Trimming at V came to 3 bases and at J to 2 bases, leaving 5 bases not matched to a gene. CDR3 length equals 16 residues. DNA of the CDR3: TGTGCCATCAGTGAACTAGCGGGGCTTCACACAGATACGCAGTATTTT. It is translated as CAISELAGLHTDTQYF.

This clone has a single count. The V and J genes are TRBV7-6 and TRBJ1-3, with 7 bases lining up with TRBD1. Germline V gene data show CDR1 as SGHVS and CDR2 as FNYEAQ. Trimming at V came to 4 bases and at J to 1 base, leaving 7 bases not matched to a gene. This CDR3 spans 16 amino acids. The CDR3 DNA is TGTGCCAGCAGCTCCATACAGGGGCCTTCTGGAAACACCATATATTTT. Protein product: CASSSIQGPSGNTIYF. The entire variable domain, with the rest obtained from reference TRBV7-6 and TRBJ1-3, is as follows: GAGVSQSPRYKVTKRGQDVALRCDPISGHVSLYWYRQALGQGPEFLTYFNYEAQQDKSGLPNDRFSAERPEGSISTLTIQRTEQRDSAMYRCASSSIQGPSGNTIYFGEGSWLTVV.

This clone was observed a single time. The V and J genes are TRBV7-8 and TRBJ1-6; the D is unclear. V lost 1 base and J lost 7, with 8 bases in between. CDR1 and CDR2 (germline): SGHVS, FQNEAQ. CDR3 length: 14 amino acids. This CDR3 is CASSLVPLNSPLHF. CDR3 nucleotide sequence: TGTGCCAGCAGCTTAGTCCCGCTAAATTCACCCCTCCACTTT.

This sequence joins TRBV6-1 and TRBJ2-7, with TRBD1 identical over 8 bases. Germline CDR1 and CDR2: MNHNS and SASEGT. The CDR3 length is 16 residues. Germline trimming cut 0 bases from V and 4 bases from J; bases unmatched to any gene: 8. CDR3 region: CASSEALTGARYEQYF. The CDR3 DNA is TGTGCCAGCAGTGAAGCCCTGACAGGGGCGAGATACGAGCAGTACTTC.

This sequence joins TRBV18 and TRBJ1-5; 11 bases align to TRBD1. Germline V lookup: CDR1 KGHSH, CDR2 LQKENI. Germline trimming cut 3 bases from V and 3 bases from J; bases unmatched to any gene: 1. The CDR3 is 15 amino acids. In DNA, the CDR3 is TGTGCCAGCTCACCGGGACAGGGGGACAATCAGCCCCAGCATTTT. It translates to CASSPGQGDNQPQHF.

The chain links TRBV15 to TRBJ1-2; D may be TRBD1 (6 bases). Germline V gives CDR1 LNHNV, CDR2 YYDKDF (reference sequence). This CDR3 has 13 amino acids. V was cut by 6 bases and J by 4 bases, with 12 bases left in between. CDR3 protein: CATRDSNGYGYTF. CDR3 DNA: TGTGCCACCAGGGACAGCAACGGCTATGGCTACACCTTC.

Written as DNA, the CDR3 is TGTGCCAGCCCCGGGACTAGGGACAAGTTTAGCACAGATACGCAGTATTTT. The encoded protein is CASPGTRDKFSTDTQYF. V gene TRBV2 combines with J gene TRBJ2-3, with 8 bases identical to TRBD2. V gave up 8 bases and J gave up 0 bases; unmatched junction bases: 13. The CDR3 contains 17 residues. In germline, CDR1 is SNHLY, CDR2 FYNNEI.

V usage is TRBV5-1 and J usage is TRBJ1-6; the D gene is possibly TRBD1 (5 bases). CDR3 length equals 16 residues. V was pared by 2 bases and J by 8 bases, with 17 bases between. The germline gives CDR1 SGHRS, CDR2 YFSETQ. The CDR3 sequence is CASSLLGGTLDSPLHF. Here the CDR3 DNA reads TGCGCCAGCAGCTTATTGGGGGGGACTCTGGATTCACCCCTCCACTTT.

The chain joins TRBV7-9 to TRBJ2-7, with 13 bases lining up with TRBD2. From germline, CDR1 is SEHNR and CDR2 FQNEAQ (reference sequence). The J segment lost 2 bases and the V segment lost 3 bases, leaving 1 base of the junction unmatched. The CDR3 covers 15 residues. CDR3 nucleotide sequence: TGTGCCAGCAGCTTTACTAGCGGGAGGGCCTACGAGCAGTACTTC. Encoded protein: CASSFTSGRAYEQYF.

The gene calls are TRBV7-2 and TRBJ1-5; possibly TRBD1 for D (5 bases). Looked up from germline, CDR1 is SGHTA and CDR2 is FQGNSA. This CDR3 is 14 amino acids long. Trimming shortened V by 5 bases and J by 0 bases, and 8 bases separated the two germline ends. The CDR3 here is CASSRQNSNQPQHF. CDR3 DNA: TGTGCCAGCAGCCGACAGAATAGCAATCAGCCCCAGCATTTT.

The rearrangement joins TRBV5-5 to TRBJ1-1; D perhaps matches TRBD1 (6 bases). The CDR3 has 15 amino acids. Germline assignment: CDR1 SGHKS and CDR2 YYEKEE (reference sequence). The V gene lost 0 bases and the J gene lost 1 base, with 10 bases spanning the gap. DNA for the CDR3: TGTGCCAGCAGCTTGGTGGGGACAAGGAACACTGAAGCTTTCTTT. Protein: CASSLVGTRNTEAFF.

This rearrangement joins TRBV11-2 to TRBJ2-1, with TRBD2 matching 9 bases. CDR1 and CDR2 from the germline V gene are SGHAT and FQNNGV. The ends lost 1 base at V and 7 bases at J; junction bases unmatched: 5. This CDR3 has 15 residues. The CDR3 loop reads CASSLGASGVNEQFF. CDR3 nucleotides: TGTGCCAGCAGCTTAGGGGCTAGCGGGGTGAATGAGCAGTTCTTC.